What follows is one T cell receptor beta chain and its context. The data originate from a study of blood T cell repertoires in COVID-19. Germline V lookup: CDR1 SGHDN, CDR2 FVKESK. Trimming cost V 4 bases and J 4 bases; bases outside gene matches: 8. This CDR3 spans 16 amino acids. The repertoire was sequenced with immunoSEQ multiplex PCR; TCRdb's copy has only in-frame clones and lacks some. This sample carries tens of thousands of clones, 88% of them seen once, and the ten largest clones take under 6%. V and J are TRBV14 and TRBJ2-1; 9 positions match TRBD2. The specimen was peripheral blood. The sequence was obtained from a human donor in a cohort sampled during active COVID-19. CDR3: CASSLLTSGPYNEQFF. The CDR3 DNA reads TGTGCCAGCAGCCTACTGACTAGCGGACCATACAATGAGCAGTTCTTC.